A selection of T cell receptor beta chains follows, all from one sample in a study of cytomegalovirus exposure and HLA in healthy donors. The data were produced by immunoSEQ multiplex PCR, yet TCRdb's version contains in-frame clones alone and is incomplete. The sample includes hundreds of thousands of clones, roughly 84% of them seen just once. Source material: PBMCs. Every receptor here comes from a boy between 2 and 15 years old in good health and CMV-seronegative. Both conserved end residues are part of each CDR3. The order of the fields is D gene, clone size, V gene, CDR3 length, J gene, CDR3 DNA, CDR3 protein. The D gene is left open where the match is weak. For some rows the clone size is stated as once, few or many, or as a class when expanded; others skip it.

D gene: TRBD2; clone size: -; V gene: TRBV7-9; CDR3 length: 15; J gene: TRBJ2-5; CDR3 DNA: TGTGCCAGCAGCGAGGGACTAGCGGGATTTGAGACCCAGTACTTC; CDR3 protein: CASSEGLAGFETQYF
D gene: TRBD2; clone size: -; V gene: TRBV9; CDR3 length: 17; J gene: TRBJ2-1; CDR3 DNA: TGTGCCAGCAGCCAGAGGGGACTAGCGGGGTCTGGGGATGAGCAGTTCTTC; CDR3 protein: CASSQRGLAGSGDEQFF
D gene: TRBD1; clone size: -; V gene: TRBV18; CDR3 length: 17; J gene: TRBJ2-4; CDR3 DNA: TGTGCCAGCTCACTGGTGACAGGGGTAATAGCCAAAAACATTCAGTACTTC; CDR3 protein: CASSLVTGVIAKNIQYF
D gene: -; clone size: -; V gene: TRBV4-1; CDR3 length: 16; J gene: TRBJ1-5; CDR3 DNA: TGCGCCAGCAGCCTAACTTGGACAAGTTACAATCAGCCCCAGCATTTT; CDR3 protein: CASSLTWTSYNQPQHF
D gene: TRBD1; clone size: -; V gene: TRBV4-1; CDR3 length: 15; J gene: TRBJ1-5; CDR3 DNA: TGCGCCAGCAGCCAAGCGGGCGGGACAGGCCAGCCCCAGCATTTT; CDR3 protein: CASSQAGGTGQPQHF
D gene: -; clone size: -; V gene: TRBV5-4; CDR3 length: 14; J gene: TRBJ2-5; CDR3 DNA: TGTGCCAGCAGCCCTCGCGGGACTGAAGAGACCCAGTACTTC; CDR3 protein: CASSPRGTEETQYF
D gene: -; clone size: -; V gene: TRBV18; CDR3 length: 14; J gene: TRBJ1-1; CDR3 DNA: TGTGCCAGCTCCCGGGTGGGGGGAGACACTGAAGCTTTCTTT; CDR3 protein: CASSRVGGDTEAFF
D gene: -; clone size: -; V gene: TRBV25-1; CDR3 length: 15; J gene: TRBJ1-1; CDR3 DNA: TGTGCCAGCAGGGAAACAGCCGCGTTGGGCACTGAAGCTTTCTTT; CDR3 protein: CASRETAALGTEAFF
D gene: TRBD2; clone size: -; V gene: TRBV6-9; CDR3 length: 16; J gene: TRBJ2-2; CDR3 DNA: TGTGCCAGCAGTCCTCTAGCGGGAGTATTCACCGGGGAGCTGTTTTTT; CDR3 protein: CASSPLAGVFTGELFF
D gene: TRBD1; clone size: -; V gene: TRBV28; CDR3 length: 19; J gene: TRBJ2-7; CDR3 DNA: TGTGCCAGCAGCTCCCCCACCGGGACAGGGGCCCTCCTCTCCTACGAGCAGTACTTC; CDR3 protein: CASSSPTGTGALLSYEQYF
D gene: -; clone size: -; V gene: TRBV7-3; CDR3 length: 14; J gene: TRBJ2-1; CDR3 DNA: TGTGCCAGCGGGGAGGGGACTGTCAGGGGTAAGCAGTTCTTC; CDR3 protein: CASGEGTVRGKQFF
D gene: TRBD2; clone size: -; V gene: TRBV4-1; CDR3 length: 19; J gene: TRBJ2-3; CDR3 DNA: TGCGCCAGCAGCCAATCGGGACTAGCGGGGTACCCTAGCACAGATACGCAGTATTTT; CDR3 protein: CASSQSGLAGYPSTDTQYF
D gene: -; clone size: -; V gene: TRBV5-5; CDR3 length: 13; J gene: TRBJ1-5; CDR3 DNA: TGTGCCAGCAGCTTGGCAGGGAATCAGCCCCAGCATTTT; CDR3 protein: CASSLAGNQPQHF
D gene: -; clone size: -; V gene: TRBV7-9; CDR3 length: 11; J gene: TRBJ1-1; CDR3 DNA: TGTGCCAGCAGTCCCGGACAGGAAGCTTTCTTT; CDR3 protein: CASSPGQEAFF
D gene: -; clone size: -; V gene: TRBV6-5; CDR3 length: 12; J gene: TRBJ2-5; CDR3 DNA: TGTGCCAGCTCCACTAGCAGGAGGACCCAGTACTTC; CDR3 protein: CASSTSRRTQYF
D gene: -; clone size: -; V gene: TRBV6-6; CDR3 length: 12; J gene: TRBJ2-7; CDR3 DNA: TGTGCCAGCAGTTCCACCGCCTACGAGCAGTACTTC; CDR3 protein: CASSSTAYEQYF
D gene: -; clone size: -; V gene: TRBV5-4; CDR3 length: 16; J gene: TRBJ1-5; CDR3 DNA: TGTGCCAGCAGCCGCAGGGGTCGTTGGAGCAATCAGCCCCAGCATTTT; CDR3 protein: CASSRRGRWSNQPQHF
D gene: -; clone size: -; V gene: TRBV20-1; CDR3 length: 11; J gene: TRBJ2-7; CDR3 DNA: TGCAGTGCTAGAGACCACTACGAGCAGTACTTC; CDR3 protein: CSARDHYEQYF
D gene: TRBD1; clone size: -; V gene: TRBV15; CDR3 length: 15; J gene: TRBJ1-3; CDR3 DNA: TGTGCCACCAGCGGGGGGGCGGACAGGGCAGACACCATATATTTT; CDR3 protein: CATSGGADRADTIYF
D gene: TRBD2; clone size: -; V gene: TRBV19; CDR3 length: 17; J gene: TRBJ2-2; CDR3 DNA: TGTGCCAGTAGTACCCCCGGACTAGCGGGAAGTATCGGGGAGCTGTTTTTT; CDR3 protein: CASSTPGLAGSIGELFF
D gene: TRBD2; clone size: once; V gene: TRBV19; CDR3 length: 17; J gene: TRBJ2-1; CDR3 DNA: TGTGCCAGTAGTACGGACAGCGGGGGGGCTTCCTACAATGAGCAGTTCTTC; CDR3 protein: CASSTDSGGASYNEQFF
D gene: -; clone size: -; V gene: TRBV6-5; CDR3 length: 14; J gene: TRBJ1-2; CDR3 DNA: TGTGCCAGCAGTCGCCGACGGGAGGGCTATGGCTACACCTTC; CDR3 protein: CASSRRREGYGYTF
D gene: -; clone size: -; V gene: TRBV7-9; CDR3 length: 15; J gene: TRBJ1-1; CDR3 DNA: TGTGCCAGCAGCCGATCAGGAAGTCGGCACACTGAAGCTTTCTTT; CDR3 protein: CASSRSGSRHTEAFF
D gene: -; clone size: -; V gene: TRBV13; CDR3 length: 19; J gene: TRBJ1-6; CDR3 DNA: TGTGCCAGCAGCCCCCGTGTTAAGGGGCAACCCTTCTCCTCCCGGCCCCTCCACTTT; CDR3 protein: CASSPRVKGQPFSSRPLHF
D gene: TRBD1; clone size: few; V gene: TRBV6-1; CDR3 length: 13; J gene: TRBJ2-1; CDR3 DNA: TGTGCCAGCAGACAGGGGGCTACGAATGAGCAGTTCTTC; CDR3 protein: CASRQGATNEQFF
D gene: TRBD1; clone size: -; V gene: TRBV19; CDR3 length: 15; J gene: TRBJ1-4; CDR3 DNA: TGTGCCAGTAGCCCCTCCGGGACAGAGAATGAAAAACTGTTTTTT; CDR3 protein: CASSPSGTENEKLFF
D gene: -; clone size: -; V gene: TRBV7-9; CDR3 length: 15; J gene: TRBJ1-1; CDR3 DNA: TGTGCCAGCAGCTTAGACGGTCAGGGAAATACTGAAGCTTTCTTT; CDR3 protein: CASSLDGQGNTEAFF
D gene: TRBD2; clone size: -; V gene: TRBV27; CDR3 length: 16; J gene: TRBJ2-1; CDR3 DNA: TGTGCCAGCAGTTTCACTAGCGGGGGGGCCTACAATGAGCAGTTCTTC; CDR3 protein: CASSFTSGGAYNEQFF
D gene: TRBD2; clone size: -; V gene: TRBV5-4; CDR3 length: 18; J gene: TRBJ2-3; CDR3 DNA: TGTGCCAGCAGCCCGAGGGGCGGGGGGCAGGTTAGCACAGATACGCAGTATTTT; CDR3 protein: CASSPRGGGQVSTDTQYF
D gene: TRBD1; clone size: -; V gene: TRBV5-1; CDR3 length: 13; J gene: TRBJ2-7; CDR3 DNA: TGCGCCAGCAGCTTCTACAGGGGATACGAGCAGTACTTC; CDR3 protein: CASSFYRGYEQYF
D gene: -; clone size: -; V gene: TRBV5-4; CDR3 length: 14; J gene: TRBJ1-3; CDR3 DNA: TGTGCCAGCAGATCCGGGGACTCTGGAAACACCATATATTTT; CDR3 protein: CASRSGDSGNTIYF